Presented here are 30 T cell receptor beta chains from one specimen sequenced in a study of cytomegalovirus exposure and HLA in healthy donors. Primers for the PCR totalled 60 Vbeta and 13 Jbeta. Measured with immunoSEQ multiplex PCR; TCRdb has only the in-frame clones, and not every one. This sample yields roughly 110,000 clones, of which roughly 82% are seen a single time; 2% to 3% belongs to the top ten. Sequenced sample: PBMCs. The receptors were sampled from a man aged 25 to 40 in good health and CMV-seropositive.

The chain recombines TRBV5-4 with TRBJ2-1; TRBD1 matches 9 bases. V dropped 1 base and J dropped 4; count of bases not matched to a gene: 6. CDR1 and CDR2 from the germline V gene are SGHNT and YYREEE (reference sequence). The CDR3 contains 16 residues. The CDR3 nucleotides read TGTGCCAGCAGCTTGCAACCGGGACAGGGATACAATGAGCAGTTCTTC. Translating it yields CASSLQPGQGYNEQFF. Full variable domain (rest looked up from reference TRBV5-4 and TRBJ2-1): ETGVTQSPTHLIKTRGQQVTLRCSSQSGHNTVSWYQQALGQGPQFIFQYYREEENGRGNFPPRFSGLQFPNYSSELNVNALELDDSALYLCASSLQPGQGYNEQFFGPGTRLTVL.

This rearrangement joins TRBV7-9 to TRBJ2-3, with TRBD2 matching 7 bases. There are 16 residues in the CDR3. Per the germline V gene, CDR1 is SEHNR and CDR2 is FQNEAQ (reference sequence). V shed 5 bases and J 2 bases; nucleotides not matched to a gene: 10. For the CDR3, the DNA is TGTGCCAGCAGCCCCAAAAGCGGGGACCCCACAGATACGCAGTATTTT. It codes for CASSPKSGDPTDTQYF.

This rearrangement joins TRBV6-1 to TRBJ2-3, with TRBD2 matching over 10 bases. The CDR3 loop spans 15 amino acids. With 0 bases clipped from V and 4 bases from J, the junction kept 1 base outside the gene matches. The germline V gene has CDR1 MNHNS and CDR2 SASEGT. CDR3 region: CASSEAAGGPDTQYF. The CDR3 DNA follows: TGTGCCAGCAGTGAAGCAGCGGGGGGGCCAGATACGCAGTATTTT.

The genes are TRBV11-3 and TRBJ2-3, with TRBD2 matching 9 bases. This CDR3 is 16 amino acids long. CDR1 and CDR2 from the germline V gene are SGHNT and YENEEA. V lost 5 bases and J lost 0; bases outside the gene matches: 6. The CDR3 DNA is TGTGCCAGCAGCGTTAGCGGGGGAGTGAGCACAGATACGCAGTATTTT. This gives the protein CASSVSGGVSTDTQYF.

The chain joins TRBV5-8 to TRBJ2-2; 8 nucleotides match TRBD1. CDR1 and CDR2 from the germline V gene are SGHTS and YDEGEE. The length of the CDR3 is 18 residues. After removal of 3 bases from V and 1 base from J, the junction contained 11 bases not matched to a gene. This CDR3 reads CASSSPGQEILNTGELFF. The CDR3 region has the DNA TGTGCCAGCAGCTCCCCGGGACAGGAGATATTGAACACCGGGGAGCTGTTTTTT. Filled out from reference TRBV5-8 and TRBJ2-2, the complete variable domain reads EAGVTQSPTHLIKTRGQQATLRCSPISGHTSVYWYQQALGLGLQFLLWYDEGEERNRGNFPPRFSGRQFPNYSSELNVNALELEDSALYLCASSSPGQEILNTGELFFGEGSRLTVL.

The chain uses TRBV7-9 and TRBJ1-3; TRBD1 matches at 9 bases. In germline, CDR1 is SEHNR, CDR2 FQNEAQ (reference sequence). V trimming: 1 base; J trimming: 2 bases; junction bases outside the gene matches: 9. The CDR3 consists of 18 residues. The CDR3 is CASSLGPGQGVAGNTIYF. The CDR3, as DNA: TGTGCCAGCAGCTTAGGGCCGGGACAGGGCGTAGCTGGAAACACCATATATTTT. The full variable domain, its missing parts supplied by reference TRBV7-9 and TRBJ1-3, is DTGVSQNPRHKITKRGQNVTFRCDPISEHNRLYWYRQTLGQGPEFLTYFQNEAQLEKSRLLSDRFSAERPKGSFSTLEIQRTEQGDSAMYLCASSLGPGQGVAGNTIYFGEGSWLTVV.

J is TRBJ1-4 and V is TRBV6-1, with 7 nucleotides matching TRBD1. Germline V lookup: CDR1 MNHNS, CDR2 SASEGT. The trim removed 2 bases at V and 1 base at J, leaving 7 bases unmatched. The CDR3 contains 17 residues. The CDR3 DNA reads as TGTGCCAGCAGTGAAATTGACAGGGTGATAACTAATGAAAAACTGTTTTTT. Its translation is CASSEIDRVITNEKLFF.

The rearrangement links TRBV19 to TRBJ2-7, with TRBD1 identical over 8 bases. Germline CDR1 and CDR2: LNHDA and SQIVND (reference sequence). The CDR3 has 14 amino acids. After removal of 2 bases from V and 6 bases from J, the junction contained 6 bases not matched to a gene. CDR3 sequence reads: CASSIQDRVFEQYF. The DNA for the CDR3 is TGTGCCAGTAGTATACAGGACAGGGTATTCGAGCAGTACTTC.

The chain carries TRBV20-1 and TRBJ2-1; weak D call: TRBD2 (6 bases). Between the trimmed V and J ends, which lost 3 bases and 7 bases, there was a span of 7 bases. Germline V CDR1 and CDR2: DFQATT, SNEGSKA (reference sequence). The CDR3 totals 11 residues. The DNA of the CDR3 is TGCAGTGCTAGGCGGGGTAATGAGCAGTTCTTC. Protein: CSARRGNEQFF.

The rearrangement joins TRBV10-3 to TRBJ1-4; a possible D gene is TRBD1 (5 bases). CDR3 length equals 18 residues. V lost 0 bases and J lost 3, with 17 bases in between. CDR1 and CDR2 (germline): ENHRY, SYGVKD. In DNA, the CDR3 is TGTGCCATCAGTGAGTCGTTGGGTAGGGGAACGGCTAATGAAAAACTGTTTTTT. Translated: CAISESLGRGTANEKLFF.

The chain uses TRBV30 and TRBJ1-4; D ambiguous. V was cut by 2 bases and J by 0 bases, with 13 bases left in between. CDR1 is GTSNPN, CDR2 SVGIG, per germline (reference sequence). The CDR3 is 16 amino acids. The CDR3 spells CAWSFRVDATNEKLFF. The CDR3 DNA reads TGTGCCTGGAGTTTTCGGGTCGACGCAACTAATGAAAAACTGTTTTTT.

The CDR3 sequence: CASSPPDSNYEQYF. The DNA for the CDR3 is TGTGCCAGCTCACCACCGGACAGTAACTACGAGCAGTACTTC. The V and J genes are TRBV18 and TRBJ2-7; D may be TRBD1 (6 bases). The CDR3 loop spans 14 amino acids. The germline V gene encodes CDR1 KGHSH and CDR2 LQKENI. V lost 0 bases and J 3 bases, leaving 9 bases between the germline ends.

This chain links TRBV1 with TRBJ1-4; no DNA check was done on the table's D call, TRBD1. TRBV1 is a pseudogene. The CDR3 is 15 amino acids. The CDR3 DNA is TGCACCAGCTGGTTTCAGGGCCATCGAGATGAAAAACTGTTTTTT. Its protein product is CTSWFQGHRDEKLFF.

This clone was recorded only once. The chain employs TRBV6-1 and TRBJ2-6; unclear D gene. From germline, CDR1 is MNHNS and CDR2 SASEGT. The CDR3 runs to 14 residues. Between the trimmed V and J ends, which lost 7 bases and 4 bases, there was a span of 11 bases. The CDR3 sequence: CASIPGSGANVLTF. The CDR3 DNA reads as TGTGCCAGCATTCCAGGCTCCGGGGCCAACGTCCTGACTTTC.

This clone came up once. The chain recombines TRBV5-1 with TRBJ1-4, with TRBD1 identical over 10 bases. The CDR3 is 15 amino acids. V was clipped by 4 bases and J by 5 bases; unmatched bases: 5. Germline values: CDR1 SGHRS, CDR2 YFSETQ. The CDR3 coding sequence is TGCGCCAGCAGCGACCTGACAGGGGGCAATGAAAAACTGTTTTTT. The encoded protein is CASSDLTGGNEKLFF.

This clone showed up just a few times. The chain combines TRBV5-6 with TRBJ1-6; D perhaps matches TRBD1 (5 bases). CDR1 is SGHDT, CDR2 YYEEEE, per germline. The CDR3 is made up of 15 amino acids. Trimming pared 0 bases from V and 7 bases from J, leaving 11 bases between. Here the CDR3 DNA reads TGTGCCAGCAGCTTGGTGTCTGGGGGGAATTCACCCCTCCACTTT. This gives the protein CASSLVSGGNSPLHF.

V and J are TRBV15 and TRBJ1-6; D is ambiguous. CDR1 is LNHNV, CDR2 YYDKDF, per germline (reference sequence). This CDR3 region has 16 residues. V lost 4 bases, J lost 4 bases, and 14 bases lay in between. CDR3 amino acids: CATSNVEALYNSPLHF. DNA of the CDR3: TGTGCCACCAGCAATGTGGAGGCGTTGTATAATTCACCCCTCCACTTT.

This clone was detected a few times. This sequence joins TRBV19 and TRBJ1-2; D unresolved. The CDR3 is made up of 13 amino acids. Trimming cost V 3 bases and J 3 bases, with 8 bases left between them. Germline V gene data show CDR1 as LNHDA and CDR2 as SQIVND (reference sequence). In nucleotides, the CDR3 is TGTGCCAGTAGTATTCGCACTCACTATGGCTACACCTTC. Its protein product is CASSIRTHYGYTF.

CDR3 residues: CASTIQDDNEKLFF. CDR3 nucleotides: TGTGCCAGCACAATACAGGATGATAATGAAAAACTGTTTTTT. V is TRBV5-8 and J is TRBJ1-4; D possibly corresponds to TRBD1 (5 bases). There are 14 residues in the CDR3. Per germline, CDR1 SGHTS and CDR2 YDEGEE. Trimming removed 6 bases at V and 4 bases at J, with 13 bases between.

The CDR3, as DNA: TGTGCCAGCAGTGACACCGGAACCTCTGGGGGGGAGAAAAACACCATATATTTT. It is translated as CASSDTGTSGGEKNTIYF. The chain joins TRBV9 to TRBJ1-3; the D gene is possibly TRBD1 (5 bases). This CDR3 comprises 18 residues. In germline, CDR1 is SGDLS, CDR2 YYNGEE. The ends were cut back, 5 bases at V and 6 bases at J, with 27 bases in the middle.

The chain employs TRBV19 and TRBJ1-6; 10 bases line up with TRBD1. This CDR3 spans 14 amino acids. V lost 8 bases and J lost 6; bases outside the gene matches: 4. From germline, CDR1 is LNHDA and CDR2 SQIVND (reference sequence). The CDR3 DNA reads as TGTGCCAGTGGTGGACAGGGGGTTAATTCACCCCTCCACTTT. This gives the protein CASGGQGVNSPLHF.

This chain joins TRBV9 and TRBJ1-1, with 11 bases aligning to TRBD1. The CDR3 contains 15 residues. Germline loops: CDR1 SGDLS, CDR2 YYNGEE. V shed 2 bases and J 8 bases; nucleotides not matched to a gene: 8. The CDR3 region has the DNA TGTGCCAGCAGCGTGGTGGTCGGACAGGGGGCGGAAGCTTTCTTT. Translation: CASSVVVGQGAEAFF. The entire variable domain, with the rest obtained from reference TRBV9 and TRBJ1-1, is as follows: DSGVTQTPKHLITATGQRVTLRCSPRSGDLSVYWYQQSLDQGLQFLIQYYNGEERAKGNILERFSAQQFPDLHSELNLSSLELGDSALYFCASSVVVGQGAEAFFGQGTRLTVV.

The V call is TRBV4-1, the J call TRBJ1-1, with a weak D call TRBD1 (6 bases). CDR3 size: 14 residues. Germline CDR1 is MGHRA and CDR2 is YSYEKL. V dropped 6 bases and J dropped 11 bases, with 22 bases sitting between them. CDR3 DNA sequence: TGCGCCAGCAGTTACAGGGTGATCGGTGACTCGGCTTTCTTT. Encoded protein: CASSYRVIGDSAFF.

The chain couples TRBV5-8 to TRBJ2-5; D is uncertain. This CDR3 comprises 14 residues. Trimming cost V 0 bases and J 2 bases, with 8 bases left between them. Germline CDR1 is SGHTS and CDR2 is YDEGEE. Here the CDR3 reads CASSLGHPQETQYF. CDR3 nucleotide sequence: TGTGCCAGCAGCTTGGGACATCCTCAAGAGACCCAGTACTTC.

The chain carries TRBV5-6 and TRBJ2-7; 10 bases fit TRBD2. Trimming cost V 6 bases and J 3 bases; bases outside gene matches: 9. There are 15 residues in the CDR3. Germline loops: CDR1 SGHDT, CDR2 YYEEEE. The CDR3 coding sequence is TGTGCCAGCAACCAGCGGGGGGGGACGTTCTACGAGCAGTACTTC. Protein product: CASNQRGGTFYEQYF.

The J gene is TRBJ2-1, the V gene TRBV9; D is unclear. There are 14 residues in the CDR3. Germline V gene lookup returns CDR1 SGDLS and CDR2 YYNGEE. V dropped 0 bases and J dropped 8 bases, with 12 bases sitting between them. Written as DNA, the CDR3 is TGTGCCAGCAGCGTAGGACAACGAGACGATGAGCAGTTCTTC. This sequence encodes CASSVGQRDDEQFF.

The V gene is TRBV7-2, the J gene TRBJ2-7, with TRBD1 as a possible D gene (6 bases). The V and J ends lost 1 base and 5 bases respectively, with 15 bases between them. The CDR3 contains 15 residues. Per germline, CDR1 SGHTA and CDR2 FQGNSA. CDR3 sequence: CASSLELGAGDEQYF. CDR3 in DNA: TGTGCCAGCAGCTTAGAGTTGGGGGCGGGTGACGAGCAGTACTTC. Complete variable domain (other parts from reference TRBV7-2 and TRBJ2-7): GAGVSQSPSNKVTEKGKDVELRCDPISGHTALYWYRQSLGQGLEFLIYFQGNSAPDKSGLPSDRFSAERTGGSVSTLTIQRTQQEDSAVYLCASSLELGAGDEQYFGPGTRLTVT.

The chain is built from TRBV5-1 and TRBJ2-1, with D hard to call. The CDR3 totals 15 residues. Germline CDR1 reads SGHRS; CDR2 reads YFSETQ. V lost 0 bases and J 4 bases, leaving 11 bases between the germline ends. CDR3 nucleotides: TGCGCCAGCAGCTTGGAAGGAGCGCAGTACAATGAGCAGTTCTTC. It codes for CASSLEGAQYNEQFF.

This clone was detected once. The CDR3 region has the DNA TGTGCCAGTACCGTCCGTGGACAGGGGGTGCATGAGCAGTTCTTC. Its translation is CASTVRGQGVHEQFF. The V gene is TRBV19, the J gene TRBJ2-1; TRBD1 aligns across 10 bases. J was trimmed by 8 bases and V by 7 bases; bases with no gene match: 11. This CDR3 is built from 15 residues. Germline V gene lookup returns CDR1 LNHDA and CDR2 SQIVND (reference sequence).

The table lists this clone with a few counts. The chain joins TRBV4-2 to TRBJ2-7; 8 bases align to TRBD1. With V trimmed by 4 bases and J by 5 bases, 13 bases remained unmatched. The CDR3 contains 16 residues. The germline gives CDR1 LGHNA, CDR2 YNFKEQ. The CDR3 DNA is TGTGCCAGCAGCCGAGGACAGGGCAATTGGTTGGACGAGCAGTACTTC. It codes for CASSRGQGNWLDEQYF.